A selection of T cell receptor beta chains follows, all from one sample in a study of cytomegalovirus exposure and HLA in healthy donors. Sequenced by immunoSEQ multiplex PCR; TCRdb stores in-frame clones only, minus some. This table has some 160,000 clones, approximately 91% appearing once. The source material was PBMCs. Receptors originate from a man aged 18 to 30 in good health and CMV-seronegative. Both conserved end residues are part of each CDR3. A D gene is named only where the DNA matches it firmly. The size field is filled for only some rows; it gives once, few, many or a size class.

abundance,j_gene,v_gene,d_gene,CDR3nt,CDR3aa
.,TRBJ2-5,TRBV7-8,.,TGTGCCAGCAGCGCCCCGGCCCTGGGGCGAGAGACCCAGTACTTC,CASSAPALGRETQYF
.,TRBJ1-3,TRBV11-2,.,TGTGCCAGCAGCTTATCATCCGGGGGAGGTGGAAACACCATATATTTT,CASSLSSGGGGNTIYF
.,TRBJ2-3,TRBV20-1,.,TGCAGTGCTAGGTTTTCAGCGACGCAGTATTTT,CSARFSATQYF
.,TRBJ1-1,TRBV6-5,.,TGTGCCAGCAGTTACTGGGGGGGCGGGAACACTGAAGCTTTCTTT,CASSYWGGGNTEAFF
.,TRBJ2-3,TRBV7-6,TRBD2,TGTGCCAGCAAGGCCCGGTCTAGCGGGGGACGCACAGATACGCAGTATTTT,CASKARSSGGRTDTQYF
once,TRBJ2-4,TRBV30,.,TGTGCCGCCGGTTTAGCCAAAAACATTCAGTACTTC,CAAGLAKNIQYF
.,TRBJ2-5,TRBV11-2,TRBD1,TGTGCCAGCAGCCAATCGACAGGGATTGAAGAGACCCAGTACTTC,CASSQSTGIEETQYF
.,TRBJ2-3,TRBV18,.,TGTGCCAGCTCACTAACGACGCAGCCCAGGACAGATACGCAGTATTTT,CASSLTTQPRTDTQYF
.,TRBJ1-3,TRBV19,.,TGTGCCAGTAGTTCCCGCGATTCCGGAAACACCATATATTTT,CASSSRDSGNTIYF
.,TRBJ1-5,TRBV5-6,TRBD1,TGTGCCAGCAGCTTGGACAGGGGGAATAGCAATCAGCCCCAGCATTTT,CASSLDRGNSNQPQHF
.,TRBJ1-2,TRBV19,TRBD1,TGTGCCAGTAGTACGGACAGGGGGAACTATGGCTACACCTTC,CASSTDRGNYGYTF
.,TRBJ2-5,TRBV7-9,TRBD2,TGTGCCAGCAGCTCCACTAGCGGGAGTGCCCAGCTACAAAAAGAGACCCAGTACTTC,CASSSTSGSAQLQKETQYF
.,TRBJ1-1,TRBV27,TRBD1,TGTGCCAGCAGTTCAGGGGGGAACACTGAAGCTTTCTTT,CASSSGGNTEAFF
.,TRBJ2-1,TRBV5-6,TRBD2,TGTGCCAGCAGCTCGGAGTCAAGCGGGGGGGCCTCCAATGAGCAGTTCTTC,CASSSESSGGASNEQFF
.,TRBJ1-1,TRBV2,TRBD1,TGTGCCAGCAGCCGGGACAGGGGCACTGAAGCTTTCTTT,CASSRDRGTEAFF
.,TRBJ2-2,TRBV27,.,TGTGCCAGCAGCTTACCGTCCGGGGAGCTGTTTTTT,CASSLPSGELFF
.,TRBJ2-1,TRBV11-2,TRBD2,TGTGCCAGCAGCCTGGGACTAGCGGAAATTTACAATGAGCAGTTCTTC,CASSLGLAEIYNEQFF
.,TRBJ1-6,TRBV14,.,TGTGCCAGCAGCCAATATTTGTCCGGTAATTCACCCCTCCACTTT,CASSQYLSGNSPLHF
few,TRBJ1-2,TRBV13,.,TGTGCCAGCAGCTTAGAACCGGGTAACTATGGCTACACCTTC,CASSLEPGNYGYTF
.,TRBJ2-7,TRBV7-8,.,TGTGCCAGCAGCTTAGACGCGGGGCCAACCTACGAGCAGTACTTC,CASSLDAGPTYEQYF
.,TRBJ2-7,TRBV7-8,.,TGTGCCAGCACTCTACAGGGTGGCTACGAGCAGTACTTC,CASTLQGGYEQYF
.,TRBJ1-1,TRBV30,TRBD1,TGTGCCTGGAATCGCCACAGGGGCTACACTGAAGCTTTCTTT,CAWNRHRGYTEAFF
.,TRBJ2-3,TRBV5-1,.,TGCGCCAGCAGCTTGAGGGGGTTAGGTACAGATACGCAGTATTTT,CASSLRGLGTDTQYF
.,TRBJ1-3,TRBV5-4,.,TGTGCCAGCAGCTTGCTCCCTACTGCTGGAAACACCATATATTTT,CASSLLPTAGNTIYF
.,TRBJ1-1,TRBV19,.,TGTGCCAGTAATCTCCCGGGGGTGAACACTGAAGCTTTCTTT,CASNLPGVNTEAFF
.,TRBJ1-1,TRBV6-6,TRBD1,TGTGCCAGCAGTTACGATAACAGGGGATTGAACACTGAAGCTTTCTTT,CASSYDNRGLNTEAFF
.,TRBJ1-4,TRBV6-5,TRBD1,TGTGCCAGCGGACAGGGCGGTGAAAAACTGTTTTTT,CASGQGGEKLFF
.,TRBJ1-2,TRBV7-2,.,TGTGCCAGCAGCTTAACCGGAGGGGAGGGTAACTATGGCTACACCTTC,CASSLTGGEGNYGYTF
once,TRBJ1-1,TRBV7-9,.,TGTGCCAGCAGCCCCAGGGTCCCGATCATGAACACTGAAGCTTTCTTT,CASSPRVPIMNTEAFF
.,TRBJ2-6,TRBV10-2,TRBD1,TGCGCCAGTCACGGTCCACCGGGACAGAGAAACTCTGGGGCCAACGTCCTGACTTTC,CASHGPPGQRNSGANVLTF